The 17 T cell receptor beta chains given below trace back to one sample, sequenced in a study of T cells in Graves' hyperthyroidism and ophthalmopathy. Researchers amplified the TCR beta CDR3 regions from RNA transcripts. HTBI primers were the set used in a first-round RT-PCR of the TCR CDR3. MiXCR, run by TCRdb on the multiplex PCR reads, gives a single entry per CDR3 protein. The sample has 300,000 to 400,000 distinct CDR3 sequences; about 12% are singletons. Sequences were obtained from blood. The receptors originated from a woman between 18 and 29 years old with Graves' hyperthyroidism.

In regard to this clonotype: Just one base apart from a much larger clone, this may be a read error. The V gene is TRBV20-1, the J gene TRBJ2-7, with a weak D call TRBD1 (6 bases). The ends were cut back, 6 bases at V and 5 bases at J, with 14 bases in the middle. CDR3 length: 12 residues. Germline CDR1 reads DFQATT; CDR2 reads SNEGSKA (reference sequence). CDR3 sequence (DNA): TGCAGTGCCCCGGACAGTGTCCACGAGCAGTACTTC. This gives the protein CSAPDSVHEQYF.

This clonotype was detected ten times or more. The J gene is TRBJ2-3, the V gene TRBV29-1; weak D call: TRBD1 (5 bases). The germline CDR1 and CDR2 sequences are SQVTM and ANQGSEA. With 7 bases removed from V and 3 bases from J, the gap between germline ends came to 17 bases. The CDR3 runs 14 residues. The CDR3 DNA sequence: TGCAGCGGCCTTTGTGGGGCTGAGACAGATACGCAGTATTTT. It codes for CSGLCGAETDTQYF.

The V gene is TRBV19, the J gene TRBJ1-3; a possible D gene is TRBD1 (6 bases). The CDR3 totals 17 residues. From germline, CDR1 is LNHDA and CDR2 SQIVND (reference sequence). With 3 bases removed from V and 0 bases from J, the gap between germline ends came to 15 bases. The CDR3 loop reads CASSILGATFSGNTIYF. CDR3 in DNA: TGTGCCAGTAGTATCTTGGGGGCGACGTTCTCTGGAAACACCATATATTTT.

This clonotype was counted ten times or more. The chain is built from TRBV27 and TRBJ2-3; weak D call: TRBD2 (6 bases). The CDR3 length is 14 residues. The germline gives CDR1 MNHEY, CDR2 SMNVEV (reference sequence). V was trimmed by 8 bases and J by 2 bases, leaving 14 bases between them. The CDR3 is CASGPGLNTDTQYF. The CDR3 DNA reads TGTGCCAGCGGGCCGGGACTTAACACAGATACGCAGTATTTT.

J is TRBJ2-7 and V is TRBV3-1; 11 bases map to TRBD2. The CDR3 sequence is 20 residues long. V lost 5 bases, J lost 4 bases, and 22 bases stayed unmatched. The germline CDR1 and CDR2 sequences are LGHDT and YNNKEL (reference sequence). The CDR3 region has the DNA TGTGCCAGCAGCTTAAACCCCCTTAGCGGGGGGGCCGGAGGAGAATACGAGCAGTACTTC. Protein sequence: CASSLNPLSGGAGGEYEQYF.

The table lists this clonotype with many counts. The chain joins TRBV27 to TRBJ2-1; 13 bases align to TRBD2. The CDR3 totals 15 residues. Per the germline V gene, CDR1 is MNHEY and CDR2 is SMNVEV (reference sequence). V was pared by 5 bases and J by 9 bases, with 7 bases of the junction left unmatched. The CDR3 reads CASSRTSGSGSEQFF. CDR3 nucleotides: TGTGCCAGCAGTAGGACTAGCGGGAGCGGTAGTGAGCAGTTCTTC.

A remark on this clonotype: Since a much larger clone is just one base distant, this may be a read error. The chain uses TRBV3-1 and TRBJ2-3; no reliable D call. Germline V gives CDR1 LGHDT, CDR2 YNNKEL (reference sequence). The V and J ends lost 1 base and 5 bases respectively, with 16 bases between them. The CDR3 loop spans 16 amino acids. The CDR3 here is CASSQVYGEPRDTQYF. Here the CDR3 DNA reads TGTGCCAGCAGCCAAGTTTACGGAGAGCCGAGAGATACGCAGTATTTT.

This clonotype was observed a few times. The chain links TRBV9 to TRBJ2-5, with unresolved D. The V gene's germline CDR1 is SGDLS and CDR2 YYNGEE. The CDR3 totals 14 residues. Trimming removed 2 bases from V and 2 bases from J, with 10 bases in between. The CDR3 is CASSVGSIQETQYF. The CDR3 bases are TGTGCCAGCAGCGTTGGAAGCATACAAGAGACCCAGTACTTC.

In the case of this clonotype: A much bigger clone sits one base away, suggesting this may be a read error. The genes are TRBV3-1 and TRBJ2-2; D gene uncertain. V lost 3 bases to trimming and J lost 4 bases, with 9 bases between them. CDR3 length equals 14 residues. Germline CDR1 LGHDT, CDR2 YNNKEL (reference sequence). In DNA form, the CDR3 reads TGTGCCAGCAGCCAGACCAGAGCCACCGGGGAGCTGTTTTTT. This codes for CASSQTRATGELFF.

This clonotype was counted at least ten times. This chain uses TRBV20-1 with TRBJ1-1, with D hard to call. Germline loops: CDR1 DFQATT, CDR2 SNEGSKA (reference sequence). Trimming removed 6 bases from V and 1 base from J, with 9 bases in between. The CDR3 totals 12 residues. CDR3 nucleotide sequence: TGCAGTGCAGAAGTGGAGAACACTGAAGCTTTCTTT. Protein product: CSAEVENTEAFF.

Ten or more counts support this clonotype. For the CDR3, the DNA is TGTGCCAGCAGTGCATACCGGGACAGCGCACTCGGTGAGCAGTTCTTC. Amino acids: CASSAYRDSALGEQFF. The rearrangement joins TRBV6-1 to TRBJ2-1; TRBD1 matches 7 bases. Germline loops: CDR1 MNHNS, CDR2 SASEGT. The junction had 15 bases not matched to a gene; V was cut back by 4 bases and J by 9 bases. The CDR3 totals 16 residues.

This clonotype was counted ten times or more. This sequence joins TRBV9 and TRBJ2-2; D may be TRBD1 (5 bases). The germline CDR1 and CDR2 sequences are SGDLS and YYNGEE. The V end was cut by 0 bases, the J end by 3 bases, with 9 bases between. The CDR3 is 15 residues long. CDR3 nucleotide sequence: TGTGCCAGCAGCGTAGACAGGTCATACACCGGGGAGCTGTTTTTT. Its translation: CASSVDRSYTGELFF.

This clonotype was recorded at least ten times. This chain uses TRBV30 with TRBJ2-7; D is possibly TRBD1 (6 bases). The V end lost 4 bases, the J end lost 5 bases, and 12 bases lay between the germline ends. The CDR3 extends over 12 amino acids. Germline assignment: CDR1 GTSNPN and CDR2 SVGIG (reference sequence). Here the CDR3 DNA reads TGTGCCTGGAACTCCAGGGGAAACGAGCAGTACTTC. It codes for CAWNSRGNEQYF.

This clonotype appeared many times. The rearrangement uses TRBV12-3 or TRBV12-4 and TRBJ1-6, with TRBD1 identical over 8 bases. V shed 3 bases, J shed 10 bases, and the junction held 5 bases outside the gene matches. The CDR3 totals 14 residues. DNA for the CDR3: TGTGCCAGCAGTTTCACAGGGGGTGAGTCACCCCTCCACTTT. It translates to CASSFTGGESPLHF.

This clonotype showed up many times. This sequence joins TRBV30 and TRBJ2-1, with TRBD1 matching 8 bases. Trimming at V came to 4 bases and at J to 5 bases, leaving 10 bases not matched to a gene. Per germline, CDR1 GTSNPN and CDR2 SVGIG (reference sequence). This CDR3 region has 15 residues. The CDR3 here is CAWNLGTGNHNEQFF. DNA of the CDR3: TGTGCCTGGAACCTCGGGACAGGAAATCACAATGAGCAGTTCTTC.

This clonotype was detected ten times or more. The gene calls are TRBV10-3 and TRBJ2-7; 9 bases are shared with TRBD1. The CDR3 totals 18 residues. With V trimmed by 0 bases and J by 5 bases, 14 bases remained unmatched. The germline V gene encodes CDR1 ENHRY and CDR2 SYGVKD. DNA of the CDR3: TGTGCCATCAGTGAGTCCTCCGGGACAGGGAGGCCTGCGGACGAGCAGTACTTC. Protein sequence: CAISESSGTGRPADEQYF.

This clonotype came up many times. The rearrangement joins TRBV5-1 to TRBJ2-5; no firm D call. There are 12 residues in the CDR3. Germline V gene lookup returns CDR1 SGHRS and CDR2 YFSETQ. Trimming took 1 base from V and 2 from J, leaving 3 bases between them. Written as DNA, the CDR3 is TGCGCCAGCAGCTTGACGCAAGAGACCCAGTACTTC. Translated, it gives CASSLTQETQYF. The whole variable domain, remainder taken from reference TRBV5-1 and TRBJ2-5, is KAGVTQTPRYLIKTRGQQVTLSCSPISGHRSVSWYQQTPGQGLQFLFEYFSETQRNKGNFPGRFSGRQFSNSRSEMNVSTLELGDSALYLCASSLTQETQYFGPGTRLLVL.